One and the same sample provided the 13 T cell receptor beta chains below, sequenced in a study of cytomegalovirus exposure and HLA in healthy donors. 13 Jbeta primers and 60 Vbeta primers were used for the PCR. Profiling relied on immunoSEQ multiplex PCR, and the TCRdb table lists in-frame clones only, not all of them. The sample yields around 170,000 clones, over 60% seen once. The specimen sequenced was PBMCs. These receptors originate from a girl between 5 and 17 years old in good health and CMV-seronegative.

V gene TRBV19 combines with J gene TRBJ1-4, with a weak D call TRBD1 (6 bases). The CDR3 extends over 15 amino acids. V was trimmed by 6 bases and J by 2 bases, leaving 13 bases between them. CDR1 and CDR2 from the germline V gene are LNHDA and SQIVND (reference sequence). The DNA for the CDR3 is TGTGCCAGTAGAACCGTGACAGGCACTAATGAAAAACTGTTTTTT. This sequence encodes CASRTVTGTNEKLFF. Drawing the rest from reference TRBV19 and TRBJ1-4, the complete variable domain is DGGITQSPKYLFRKEGQNVTLSCEQNLNHDAMYWYRQDPGQGLRLIYYSQIVNDFQKGDIAEGYSVSREKKESFPLTVTSAQKNPTAFYLCASRTVTGTNEKLFFGSGTQLSVL.

The chain joins TRBV5-4 to TRBJ2-5; D call uncertain. Judging by the DNA end, TRBJ2-7 fits better; the J call may be wrong. CDR1 SGHNT and CDR2 YYREEE come from the germline V gene (reference sequence). The CDR3 has 13 amino acids. The DNA of the CDR3 is TGTGCCAGCAGCCTAATGAGAAGTTACGAGCAGTACTTC. Translated, it gives CASSLMRSYEQYF.

The CDR3 DNA reads as TGCAGCGTTGTAAATCAGGGGGACTATGGCTACACCTTC. Its translation: CSVVNQGDYGYTF. The gene calls are TRBV29-1 and TRBJ1-2, with 7 bases that match TRBD1. V shed 4 bases and J 3 bases; nucleotides not matched to a gene: 5. The CDR3 extends over 13 amino acids. The germline gives CDR1 SQVTM, CDR2 ANQGSEA.

The chain combines TRBV6-1 with TRBJ1-1; 7 nucleotides agree with TRBD1. This CDR3 comprises 14 residues. V was clipped by 8 bases and J by 6 bases; unmatched bases: 12. CDR1 and CDR2 from the germline V gene are MNHNS and SASEGT. The DNA of the CDR3 is TGTGCCAGCGGCCTAATTAGGGGGCGCTCTGAAGCTTTCTTT. Translating it yields CASGLIRGRSEAFF.

The rearrangement uses TRBV4-3 and TRBJ1-6; 8 bases are a match to TRBD1. The CDR3 spans 16 residues. Germline V gene lookup returns CDR1 LGHNA and CDR2 YSLEER. V shed 7 bases and J 7 bases; nucleotides not matched to a gene: 12. Here the CDR3 DNA reads TGCGCCAGCACCGCGTTGGACAGGGAAAGAAATTCACCCCTCCACTTT. Translated, it gives CASTALDRERNSPLHF.

The chain has TRBV7-2 and TRBJ2-7; TRBD1 is a possible D gene (5 bases). The CDR3 length is 12 residues. V lost 2 bases to trimming and J lost 6 bases, with 8 bases between them. In germline, CDR1 is SGHTA, CDR2 FQGNSA. CDR3 in DNA: TGTGCCAGCAGCTTAAATCAGGGCGAGCAGTACTTC. It yields the protein CASSLNQGEQYF.

V is TRBV12-5 and J is TRBJ1-5; weak D call: TRBD1 (5 bases). V was cut by 0 bases and J by 5 bases, with 11 bases left in between. The V gene's germline CDR1 is LGHNT and CDR2 FRNRAP. The CDR3 spans 15 residues. CDR3 protein: CASGLVLGGDQPQHF. CDR3 in DNA: TGTGCTAGTGGTTTGGTACTGGGGGGGGATCAGCCCCAGCATTTT.

The chain is built from TRBV18 and TRBJ2-3, with unresolved D. The CDR3 has 16 residues. V lost 2 bases to trimming and J lost 0 bases, with 12 bases between them. Germline values: CDR1 KGHSH, CDR2 LQKENI. CDR3 sequence: CASSPIADLSTDTQYF. For the CDR3, the DNA is TGTGCCAGCTCACCAATCGCGGATTTGAGCACAGATACGCAGTATTTT.

This chain links TRBV9 with TRBJ2-2, with 8 bases that match TRBD1. V shed 0 bases, J shed 3 bases, and the junction held 7 bases outside the gene matches. CDR1 and CDR2 from the germline V gene are SGDLS and YYNGEE. The CDR3 extends over 17 amino acids. The CDR3 here is CASSVVAGGADTGELFF. The CDR3 coding sequence is TGTGCCAGCAGCGTAGTGGCAGGGGGCGCGGACACCGGGGAGCTGTTTTTT.

A remark on this clone: One end of the junction is discordant with germline, which a read error may explain. This rearrangement joins TRBV7-7 to TRBJ2-5; D may be TRBD1 (6 bases). The germline CDR1 and CDR2 sequences are SSHAT and FNYEAQ (reference sequence). The CDR3 has 16 residues. CDR3 nucleotide sequence: TGTGCTAGCAGCCCCTACCCACGGACAGCCCAAGAGACCCAGTACTTC. Translating gives CASSPYPRTAQETQYF.

J is TRBJ2-2 and V is TRBV6-5; 7 bases map to TRBD2. The J segment lost 1 base and the V segment lost 7 bases, leaving 3 bases of the junction unmatched. Germline CDR1 is MNHEY and CDR2 is SVGAGI. The CDR3 runs 14 residues. CDR3 DNA: TGTGCCAGCACCCCGGGGGGGAACACCGGGGAGCTGTTTTTT. Its protein product is CASTPGGNTGELFF.

This clone has only a few counts. The chain has TRBV2 and TRBJ2-7; 9 nucleotides match TRBD1. V lost 6 bases and J lost 3; bases outside the gene matches: 3. The CDR3 has 13 amino acids. Looked up from germline, CDR1 is SNHLY and CDR2 is FYNNEI. CDR3 in amino acids: CASRGTGLYEQYF. The CDR3 coding sequence is TGTGCCAGCAGAGGGACAGGGCTCTACGAGCAGTACTTC.

J is TRBJ1-5 and V is TRBV2; perhaps TRBD1 as D (5 bases). CDR1 is SNHLY, CDR2 FYNNEI, per germline. V was clipped by 7 bases and J by 0 bases, with 13 bases between them. This CDR3 is built from 15 residues. The CDR3 reads CASTDSNISNQPQHF. The CDR3, as DNA: TGTGCCAGCACTGACAGTAACATTAGCAATCAGCCCCAGCATTTT.